This T cell receptor beta chain came from a study of type 1 regulatory T cells. TCRdb re-called the reads through MiXCR, storing one row per CDR3 protein. Here the sample spans about 62,000 distinct CDR3 sequences, 55% to 65% being singletons. This CDR3 region has 15 residues. Germline loops: CDR1 LGHDT, CDR2 YNNKEL (reference sequence). J lost 2 bases, V lost 4 bases, and 4 bases had no gene match. About this clonotype: The antigen remains unidentified.

Sequencing input: cultured non-Tr1 T cells, either the whole culture or a sorted T cell fraction (not recorded which). The TCR was taken from a human donor in good health. The chain links TRBV3-1 to TRBJ2-7, with TRBD2 matching 11 bases. The CDR3 region is CASSRGTSGPYEQYF. The CDR3, as DNA: TGTGCCAGCAGCCGAGGGACTAGCGGCCCCTACGAGCAGTACTTC.